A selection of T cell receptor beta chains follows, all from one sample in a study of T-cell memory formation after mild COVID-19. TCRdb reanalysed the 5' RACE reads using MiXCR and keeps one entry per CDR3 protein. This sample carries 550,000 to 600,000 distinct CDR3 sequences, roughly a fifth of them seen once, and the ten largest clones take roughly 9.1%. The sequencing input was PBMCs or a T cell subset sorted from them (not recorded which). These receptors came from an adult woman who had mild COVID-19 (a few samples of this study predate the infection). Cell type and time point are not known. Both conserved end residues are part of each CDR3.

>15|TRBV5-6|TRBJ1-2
CASSFGQSGAYGYTF
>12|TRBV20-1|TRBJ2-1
CSARGLSYEQFF
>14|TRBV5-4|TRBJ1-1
CASSWNQGATEAFF
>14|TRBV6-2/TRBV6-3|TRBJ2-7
CASSLQGATGEQYF
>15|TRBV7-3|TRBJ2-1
CASSLTSGSNNEQFF
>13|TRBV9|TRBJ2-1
CASSVDLPDEQFF
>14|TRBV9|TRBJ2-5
CASSVSRYQETQYF
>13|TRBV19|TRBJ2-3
CASSIESTDTQYF
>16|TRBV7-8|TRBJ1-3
CASSLVGTGVYDTIYF
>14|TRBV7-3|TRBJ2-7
CASSLFSGGYEQYF
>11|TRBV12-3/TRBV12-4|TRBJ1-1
CASSFIQGQAW
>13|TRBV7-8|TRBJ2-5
CASSLRQDETQYF
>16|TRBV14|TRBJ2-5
CASSPPVAGEGETQYF
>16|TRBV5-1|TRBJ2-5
CASSDDHPPSGETQYF
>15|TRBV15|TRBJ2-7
CATSRTRDISYEQYF
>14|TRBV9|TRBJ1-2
CASSEDLQGQGYTF
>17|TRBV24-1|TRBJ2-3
CATSDRATGGRTDTQYF
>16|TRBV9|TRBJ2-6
CASSSPIALRANVLTF
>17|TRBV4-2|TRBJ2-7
CASSQGLAGGWTYEQYF
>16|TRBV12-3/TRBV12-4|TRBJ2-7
CASSSNRDRLSYEQYF
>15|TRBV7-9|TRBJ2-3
CASSFWAGEADTQYF
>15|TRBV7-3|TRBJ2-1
CASSSGPNSYNEQFF
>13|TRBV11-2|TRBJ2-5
CASSLRARETQYF
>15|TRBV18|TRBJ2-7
CASSLSTDSSYEQYF
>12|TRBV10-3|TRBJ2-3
CAISGPTDTQYF
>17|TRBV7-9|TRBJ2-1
CASSYAGDSSSYNEQFF
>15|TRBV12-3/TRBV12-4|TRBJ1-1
CASSLSDTMNTEAFF
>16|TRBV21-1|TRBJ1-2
CASSKRDKRMNYGYTF
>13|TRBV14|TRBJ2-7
CASCRDPAEEQYF
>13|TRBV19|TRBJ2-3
CASSVGLADTQYF
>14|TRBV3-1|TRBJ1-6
CASSQPQGNSPLHF
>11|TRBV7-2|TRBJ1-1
CASSYHTEAFF
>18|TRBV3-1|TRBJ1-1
CASSPSQRGAYMNTEAFF
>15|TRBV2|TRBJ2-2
CASSEASRGTGELFF
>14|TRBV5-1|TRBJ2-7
CASSLAPSSYEQYF
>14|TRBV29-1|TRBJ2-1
CSVEVRGEYNEQFF
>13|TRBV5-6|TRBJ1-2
CASSLSGYLRYTF
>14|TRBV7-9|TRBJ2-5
CASSAGQGWETQYF
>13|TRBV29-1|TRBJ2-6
CSVRRAGANVLTF
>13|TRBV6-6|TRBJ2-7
CASCIPGGYEQYF
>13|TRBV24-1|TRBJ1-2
CATSDTGVPGYTF
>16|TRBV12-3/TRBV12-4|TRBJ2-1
CASSIPQGLGYNEQFF
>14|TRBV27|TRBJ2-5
CASSLFQGQETQYF
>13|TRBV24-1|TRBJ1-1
CATSRTRNTEAFF
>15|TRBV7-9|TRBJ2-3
CASSLGVGAADTQYF
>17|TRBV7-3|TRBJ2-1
CASSPRKGGHSYNEQFF
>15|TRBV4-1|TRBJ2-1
CASSQLTTGYNEQFF
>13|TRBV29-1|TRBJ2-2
CSVEGHYTGELFF
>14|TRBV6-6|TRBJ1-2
CASSYPGTDYGYTF
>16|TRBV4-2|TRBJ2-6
CASSQTGNSGANVLTF